A selection of T cell receptor beta chains follows, all from one sample in a study of blood T cell repertoires in COVID-19. Assay used: immunoSEQ multiplex PCR; TCRdb lists only in-frame clones, some missing. The sample yields nearly 110,000 clones, about 84% seen once. The specimen was peripheral blood. The receptors were sampled from a woman aged 55-75 years with acute or convalescent COVID-19. Each CDR3 is given with its conserved first and last residue. D genes are given only for firm matches. Only some rows state a clone size, as once, few, many or a class for expanded clones.

v_gene	abundance	j_gene	d_gene	CDR3nt	CDR3aa
TRBV10-3	.	TRBJ2-2	TRBD1	TGTGCCATCAGCACCCCCCCTCGACAGGGCAACACCGGGGAGCTGTTTTTT	CAISTPPRQGNTGELFF
TRBV6-6	.	TRBJ1-5	.	TGTGCCAGCAAGGAGGGAAATCAGCCCCAGCATTTT	CASKEGNQPQHF
TRBV5-1	once	TRBJ2-7	.	TGCGCCAGCAGAGCGGGACAAGACTCCTACGAGCAGTACTTC	CASRAGQDSYEQYF
TRBV3-1/TRBV3-2	.	TRBJ2-1	TRBD1	TGTGCCAGCGGACTAAGGACAGGGGACAATGAGCAGTTCTTC	CASGLRTGDNEQFF
TRBV27	.	TRBJ1-2	.	TGTGCCAGCAGTGAACAGGGCTATGGCTACACCTTC	CASSEQGYGYTF
TRBV4-2	once	TRBJ1-5	TRBD1	TGTGCCAGCAGCCAAACGACAGGGGGAAACAATCAGCCCCAGCATTTT	CASSQTTGGNNQPQHF
TRBV4-2	.	TRBJ1-1	TRBD1	TGTGCCAGCAGCCAAGCCTTGGGACAGATGAACACTGAAGCTTTCTTT	CASSQALGQMNTEAFF
TRBV19	.	TRBJ1-6	.	TGTGCCAGTAGTATACCTCTTCACAGGGATGGGCGACAGTCCCTCCACTTT	CASSIPLHRDGRQSLHF
TRBV6-2/TRBV6-3	.	TRBJ2-2	.	TGTGCCAGCAGCAGGGACTCTTCAAGCACCGGGGAGCTGTTTTTT	CASSRDSSSTGELFF
TRBV5-1	.	TRBJ2-3	TRBD2	TGCGCCAGCAGCTTGGAACCCCGGGGGGGTCCCACAGATACGCAGTATTTT	CASSLEPRGGPTDTQYF
TRBV11-1	.	TRBJ1-1	.	TGTGCCAGCAGCTTAGGCGTTTCGGGGGGCGCGACTTTCTTT	CASSLGVSGGATFF
TRBV27	.	TRBJ1-2	.	TGTGCCAGCAGTCGGGACAATCGTGGCTACACCTTC	CASSRDNRGYTF
TRBV6-5	.	TRBJ1-4	.	TGTGCCAGCAGTTACTCGAGGCCGGAAAATGAAAAACTGTTTTTT	CASSYSRPENEKLFF
TRBV2	many	TRBJ1-1	.	TGTGCCAGCAGTGACGTCGACAGAAATGAAGCTTTCTTT	CASSDVDRNEAFF
TRBV7-2	.	TRBJ1-2	.	TGTGCCAGCAGCTTAGCGACCGGGACATCTAACTATGGCTACACCTTC	CASSLATGTSNYGYTF
TRBV28	.	TRBJ1-3	.	TGTGCCAGCAGTTGGGACATAATTGCAAGCTCTGGAAACACCATATATTTT	CASSWDIIASSGNTIYF
TRBV7-2	.	TRBJ2-1	TRBD2	TGTGCCAGCAGCTCGTCTAGCGGGAGAGGTGAGCAGTTCTTC	CASSSSSGRGEQFF
TRBV20-1	.	TRBJ2-3	TRBD2	TGCAGTGCTAGTGGGGCGCCGGGAGGGCCAGGAGATACGCAGTATTTT	CSASGAPGGPGDTQYF
TRBV29-1	once	TRBJ2-5	TRBD1	TGCAGCATCGTTGGGGGGGACAGGGGGACCCTCCAAGAGACCCAGTACTTC	CSIVGGDRGTLQETQYF
TRBV3-1/TRBV3-2	.	TRBJ1-1	TRBD1	TGTGCCAGCAGCTCCCTGACAGGGAGCACTGAAGCTTTCTTT	CASSSLTGSTEAFF
TRBV9	.	TRBJ2-2	.	TGTGCCAGCCTTCGGGGGCCCGGGACAGACAACACCGGGGAGCTGTTTTTT	CASLRGPGTDNTGELFF
TRBV29-1	.	TRBJ2-7	.	TGCAGCGTTCGAGACGGGACCTACGAGCAGTACTTC	CSVRDGTYEQYF
TRBV7-3	.	TRBJ2-2	TRBD2	TGTGCCAGCAGCCCTCAAGCGGGAGGTAACACCGGGGAGCTGTTTTTT	CASSPQAGGNTGELFF
TRBV5-1	.	TRBJ2-7	TRBD1	TGCGCCAGCAGCTTGGAGAGGGGGCGCGAGCAGTACTTC	CASSLERGREQYF
TRBV5-1	.	TRBJ1-2	TRBD1	TGCGCCAGCAGCGTTGGGACAGCTCACTATGGCTACACCTTC	CASSVGTAHYGYTF
TRBV30	.	TRBJ2-1	.	TGTGCCTGGAGACCAGGGCCACCCTACAATGAGCAGTTCTTC	CAWRPGPPYNEQFF
TRBV7-9	.	TRBJ2-3	.	TGTGCCAGCAGCGCCGCCAGGGGAACTAGCACAGATACGCAGTATTTT	CASSAARGTSTDTQYF
TRBV6-6	.	TRBJ2-5	.	TGTGCCACCGCCGAGGGGGGGAGGGCCGAAGAGACCCAGTACTTC	CATAEGGRAEETQYF
TRBV2	once	TRBJ2-7	TRBD2	TGTGCCAGCGGATTAGGTTTCGGGGGGGGCTACGAGCAGTACTTC	CASGLGFGGGYEQYF
TRBV5-1	.	TRBJ2-3	TRBD2	TGCGCCAGCAGCTTAGGGACTAGCGGGATCTCGAGCACAGATACGCAGTATTTT	CASSLGTSGISSTDTQYF
TRBV6-5	.	TRBJ1-1	.	TGTGCCAGCACCTGGACACAACAGAACACTGAAGCTTTCTTT	CASTWTQQNTEAFF
TRBV12-2	.	TRBJ2-7	.	TGTGCAAGTCGCTTATTTCCTAACGAGCAGTACTTC	CASRLFPNEQYF
TRBV10-1	.	TRBJ2-5	TRBD1	TGCGCCAGCAGTGAGTTCTGGACAGGGAAAGAGACCCAGTACTTC	CASSEFWTGKETQYF
TRBV9	.	TRBJ2-1	.	TGTGCCAGCAGCGACAGCCCACGTCGGGATAACAATGAGCAGTTCTTC	CASSDSPRRDNNEQFF
TRBV23-1	.	TRBJ1-4	TRBD1	TGCGCCAGTTCCGGGAGACAGGGGGTTCGAGGGGAAAAACTGTTTTTT	CASSGRQGVRGEKLFF
TRBV27	once	TRBJ2-7	.	TGTGCCAGCAGTTTACGTGTTGACAGCTCCTACGAGCAGTACTTC	CASSLRVDSSYEQYF
TRBV7-8	.	TRBJ2-5	.	TGTGCCAGCACCGTCCAGAGGCGGGGCAGTCCTGTTTTGCCCATCCCCTACTTC	CASTVQRRGSPVLPIPYF
TRBV9	.	TRBJ1-3	.	TGTGCCAGCAGCGTAGCGGTTTCTGGAAACACCATATATTTT	CASSVAVSGNTIYF
TRBV5-1	once	TRBJ2-1	TRBD2	TGCGCCAGCAGCCTTGGGACTAGCGGGGGTGGTGAGCAGTTCTTC	CASSLGTSGGGEQFF